This entry is about one T cell receptor beta chain. This record comes from a study of shared clonotypes between healthy human individuals. With 2 bases removed from V and 7 bases from J, the gap between germline ends came to 15 bases. This CDR3 has 16 amino acids. Germline V gives CDR1 MNHEY, CDR2 SMNVEV (reference sequence). Genomic DNA of every subset was divided equally among multiple immunoSEQ plates. The method was immunoSEQ multiplex PCR; TCRdb's version includes in-frame clones alone and lacks a portion of them. Here the sample spans about 2 million clones, about 94% being singletons. Naive-designated CD8 cells lacked CD45RO, were positively enriched for CCR7, and omitted terminally differentiated effector memory CD45RA+ cells.

The genes are TRBV27 and TRBJ2-6; the D is unclear. The sequencing sample was made of naive CD8+ T cells sorted from blood. This TCR was recovered from a young man in good health. The CDR3 DNA is TGTGCCAGCAGTTTAGACGCCGGTTTTGGTGCCAACGTCCTGACTTTC. Amino acids: CASSLDAGFGANVLTF.